The sequence of this TCR beta chain was determined in a study of T cells after yellow fever vaccination. Across the study: SMART-Seq v4 Ultra Low Input served to prepare low-cell-number fractions. The study's findings and limits: It was a weaker secondary response, yet one that peaked faster, at day 5 versus 15. Post-booster repertoires again held most primary-vaccination clones (96% CD4, 75% to 90% CD8). Clonotype sharing between CD4 and CD8 compartments was small.

TCRdb analysed the 5' RACE reads with MiXCR anew, one entry per CDR3 protein. This table has about 630,000 distinct CDR3 sequences, 9% to 15% appearing once. In its sample, this clonotype was seen a few times. Its antigen is unknown. There are 18 residues in the CDR3. The V gene's germline CDR1 is LGHDT and CDR2 YNNKEL (reference sequence). Germline trimming cut 10 bases from V and 8 bases from J; bases unmatched to any gene: 20. This chain links TRBV3-1 with TRBJ2-1, with 13 bases fitting TRBD2. Sequencing used PBMCs, obtained on the day of the yellow fever booster vaccination. The sequence was collected from a man aged 30 to 39 who received the YFV17D yellow fever vaccine. The CDR3 nucleotides read TGTGCCACGAGGGGGATTACTAGCGGGAGGGCCCGCGGCCATGAGCAGTTCTTC. This sequence encodes CATRGITSGRARGHEQFF.